These 31 T cell receptor beta chains were all obtained from the same sample, sequenced in a study of cytomegalovirus exposure and HLA in healthy donors. PCR employed 60 Vbeta and 13 Jbeta primers. Measured with immunoSEQ multiplex PCR; TCRdb has only the in-frame clones, and not every one. Among about 160,000 clones listed, approximately 72% were seen once. The sequenced sample consisted of PBMCs. The receptor source for this set is a female donor in good health and CMV-seronegative.

J is TRBJ2-7 and V is TRBV30; 7 positions agree with TRBD1. The CDR3 has 14 amino acids. Looked up from germline, CDR1 is GTSNPN and CDR2 is SVGIG (reference sequence). V trimming: 5 bases; J trimming: 2 bases; junction bases outside the gene matches: 9. CDR3 sequence (DNA): TGTGCCTGGGTGGGACGCAGGGGGACCTACGAGCAGTACTTC. The encoded protein is CAWVGRRGTYEQYF.

V gene TRBV29-1 combines with J gene TRBJ2-1; 8 bases map to TRBD2. The CDR3 consists of 14 residues. Per the germline V gene, CDR1 is SQVTM and CDR2 is ANQGSEA. V dropped 7 bases and J dropped 3; count of bases not matched to a gene: 8. Written as DNA, the CDR3 is TGCAGCGGCTCAGTAGCGGGACTCTACAATGAGCAGTTCTTC. Protein: CSGSVAGLYNEQFF.

The genes are TRBV6-5 and TRBJ1-2, with D possibly matching TRBD1 (6 bases). V was clipped by 6 bases and J by 4 bases, with 12 bases between them. This CDR3 is 13 amino acids long. The germline V gene has CDR1 MNHEY and CDR2 SVGAGI. This CDR3 reads CASSRDRRYGYTF. The DNA for the CDR3 is TGTGCCAGCAGCCGTGACAGGCGCTATGGCTACACCTTC.

V gene TRBV14 combines with J gene TRBJ1-4; D not resolved. The germline CDR1 and CDR2 sequences are SGHDN and FVKESK. The V and J ends lost 0 bases and 14 bases respectively, with 22 bases between them. The length of the CDR3 is 16 residues. CDR3 nucleotides: TGTGCCAGCAGCCAAGAAGTCTTTGGCCGGGGAACGAGGCTGTTTTTT. Encoded protein: CASSQEVFGRGTRLFF.

CDR3 sequence reads: CASSLPGGVTEAFF. CDR3 nucleotides: TGTGCCAGCAGCTTACCGGGGGGGGTCACTGAAGCTTTCTTT. The V call is TRBV5-4, the J call TRBJ1-1, with D maybe TRBD1 (5 bases). From germline, CDR1 is SGHNT and CDR2 YYREEE (reference sequence). V shed 2 bases and J shed 4 bases, with 12 bases lying between them. This CDR3 is built from 14 residues.

This rearrangement joins TRBV7-6 to TRBJ2-2; tentatively, D is TRBD1 (7 bases). The V and J ends lost 5 bases and 6 bases respectively, with 13 bases between them. The length of the CDR3 is 14 residues. Germline lookup yields CDR1 SGHVS and CDR2 FNYEAQ. The CDR3 DNA reads TGTGCCAGCAGCCTAGGAGGGGGCCCCGGGGAGCTGTTTTTT. Protein sequence: CASSLGGGPGELFF. Using reference TRBV7-6 and TRBJ2-2 for the parts outside the CDR3, the full variable domain is GAGVSQSPRYKVTKRGQDVALRCDPISGHVSLYWYRQALGQGPEFLTYFNYEAQQDKSGLPNDRFSAERPEGSISTLTIQRTEQRDSAMYRCASSLGGGPGELFFGEGSRLTVL.

This chain connects TRBV5-4 to TRBJ2-1; 7 bases map to TRBD1. V lost 3 bases to trimming and J lost 5 bases; unmatched junction nucleotides: 5. This CDR3 has 14 residues. Germline CDR1 and CDR2: SGHNT and YYREEE (reference sequence). CDR3 DNA: TGTGCCAGCAGCTCTACTGGACAGGACAATGAGCAGTTCTTC. It yields the protein CASSSTGQDNEQFF.

CDR3 nucleotides: TGTGCCAGCAGCCCGACAGGGGATGGAGATACGCAGTATTTT. Its protein is CASSPTGDGDTQYF. The chain joins TRBV27 to TRBJ2-3; 8 bases fit TRBD1. The CDR3 spans 14 residues. The junction had 7 bases not matched to a gene; V was cut back by 6 bases and J by 5 bases. Germline V gene lookup returns CDR1 MNHEY and CDR2 SMNVEV (reference sequence).

The chain has TRBV10-3 and TRBJ2-7; D may be TRBD1 (5 bases). From germline, CDR1 is ENHRY and CDR2 SYGVKD. The CDR3 totals 13 residues. Trimming shortened V by 3 bases and J by 4 bases, and 10 bases separated the two germline ends. CDR3 protein: CAISEGAAYEQYF. In DNA form, the CDR3 reads TGTGCCATCAGTGAAGGGGCGGCGTACGAGCAGTACTTC.

The V call is TRBV4-3, the J call TRBJ1-5, with TRBD1 matching over 11 bases. J gave up 7 bases and V 1 base, and 6 bases lay outside the gene matches. Germline loops: CDR1 LGHNA, CDR2 YSLEER. This CDR3 spans 16 amino acids. The CDR3 region is CASSQVWGQGVQPQHF. For the CDR3, the DNA is TGCGCCAGCAGCCAAGTGTGGGGACAGGGGGTACAGCCCCAGCATTTT.

The chain links TRBV4-1 to TRBJ1-1, with 7 bases fitting TRBD1. The CDR3 consists of 15 residues. Unmatched junction bases numbered 5, after V lost 3 bases and J lost 1 base. Looked up from germline, CDR1 is MGHRA and CDR2 is YSYEKL. CDR3 protein: CASSQLGGANTEAFF. As DNA, the CDR3 is TGCGCCAGCAGCCAGTTAGGGGGCGCGAACACTGAAGCTTTCTTT.

The chain carries TRBV4-3 and TRBJ1-6; D may be TRBD1 (6 bases). V was cut by 2 bases and J by 7 bases, with 15 bases left in between. This CDR3 has 16 residues. Per germline, CDR1 LGHNA and CDR2 YSLEER. Here the CDR3 DNA reads TGCGCCAGCAGCCAATCCCCGGGACAACTCAATTCACCCCTCCACTTT. Its protein product is CASSQSPGQLNSPLHF.

The gene calls are TRBV10-1 and TRBJ1-5, with a possible D match to TRBD1 (6 bases). There are 14 residues in the CDR3. Germline V gene lookup returns CDR1 WNHNN and CDR2 SYGVQD (reference sequence). Trimming shortened V by 6 bases and J by 9 bases, and 18 bases separated the two germline ends. DNA for the CDR3: TGCGCCAGCAGGGCAGGTCGGGGGGCAAGGCCCCAGCATTTT. Translation gives CASRAGRGARPQHF.

The chain combines TRBV27 with TRBJ2-3; 14 bases fit TRBD2. CDR1 and CDR2 from the germline V gene are MNHEY and SMNVEV (reference sequence). The CDR3 sequence is 16 residues long. With 4 bases clipped from V and 4 bases from J, the junction kept 4 bases outside the gene matches. The CDR3 coding sequence is TGTGCCAGCAGTTCACTGACTAGCGGGAGGGCAGATACGCAGTATTTT. Translating it yields CASSSLTSGRADTQYF.

The V gene is TRBV11-2, the J gene TRBJ2-3; 8 bases align to TRBD2. The V and J ends lost 1 base and 2 bases, in that order; junction bases with no gene match: 8. Looked up from germline, CDR1 is SGHAT and CDR2 is FQNNGV. The length of the CDR3 is 17 residues. As DNA, the CDR3 is TGTGCCAGCAGCTTAGGAGGTAGCGGGGTATACACAGATACGCAGTATTTT. It codes for CASSLGGSGVYTDTQYF.

The chain combines TRBV7-2 with TRBJ2-7; 7 bases are a match to TRBD1. The CDR3 loop spans 14 amino acids. Germline V lookup: CDR1 SGHTA, CDR2 FQGNSA. Unmatched junction bases numbered 11, after V lost 6 bases and J lost 6 bases. CDR3 DNA: TGTGCCAGCAGGAAGGGGGCGCTAGCAAGCGAGCAGTACTTC. Translating gives CASRKGALASEQYF.

The chain carries TRBV6-1 and TRBJ1-4, with D maybe TRBD1 (5 bases). The CDR3 extends over 13 amino acids. Trimming cost V 3 bases and J 11 bases, with 13 bases left between them. Germline V gene sequence: CDR1 MNHNS, CDR2 SASEGT. The CDR3 sequence: CASSEAPQGKLFF. The DNA of the CDR3 is TGTGCCAGCAGTGAGGCTCCTCAGGGCAAACTGTTTTTT.

The V and J genes are TRBV2 and TRBJ1-5, with D tentatively TRBD1 (5 bases). Germline assignment: CDR1 SNHLY and CDR2 FYNNEI. The CDR3 length is 15 residues. Trimming cost V 4 bases and J 6 bases, with 16 bases left between them. CDR3 in DNA: TGTGCCAGCAGTGTTATTGGGAAGGGGATTCAGCCCCAGCATTTT. It specifies CASSVIGKGIQPQHF.

The chain joins TRBV5-1 to TRBJ1-2; 8 bases line up with TRBD1. V lost 4 bases, J lost 8 bases, and 4 bases stayed unmatched. The CDR3 runs to 12 residues. Germline assignment: CDR1 SGHRS and CDR2 YFSETQ. CDR3 in amino acids: CASSNRGGGYTF. CDR3 nucleotides: TGCGCCAGCAGCAACAGGGGGGGCGGCTACACCTTC. Combining the CDR3 with reference TRBV5-1 and TRBJ1-2 gives the whole variable domain KAGVTQTPRYLIKTRGQQVTLSCSPISGHRSVSWYQQTPGQGLQFLFEYFSETQRNKGNFPGRFSGRQFSNSRSEMNVSTLELGDSALYLCASSNRGGGYTFGSGTRLTVV.

The chain uses TRBV19 and TRBJ2-3; 8 nucleotides agree with TRBD1. The trim removed 5 bases at V and 8 bases at J, leaving 12 bases unmatched. Looked up from germline, CDR1 is LNHDA and CDR2 is SQIVND (reference sequence). The CDR3 covers 15 residues. CDR3 region: CASSSDGRGRGTQYF. In nucleotides, the CDR3 is TGTGCCAGTAGTTCTGACGGCAGGGGGCGAGGTACGCAGTATTTT.

The chain is built from TRBV11-2 and TRBJ1-2, with 8 positions matching TRBD1. Germline V gene lookup returns CDR1 SGHAT and CDR2 FQNNGV. Trimming took 2 bases from V and 6 from J; bases not matched to a gene: 5. CDR3 size: 14 residues. The CDR3 sequence: CASSLRTGQDGYTF. The CDR3 region has the DNA TGTGCCAGCAGCTTACGGACAGGGCAGGATGGCTACACCTTC.

CDR3 coding DNA: TGTGCCAGCATTTCCGACTGGGCGGGTGAAGCTTTCTTT. Amino acids: CASISDWAGEAFF. The V gene is TRBV2, the J gene TRBJ1-1, with D uncertain. CDR3 size: 13 residues. Trimming cost V 7 bases and J 7 bases, with 16 bases left between them. The germline CDR1 and CDR2 sequences are SNHLY and FYNNEI.

The rearrangement joins TRBV2 to TRBJ1-1, with a tentative D call TRBD1 (6 bases). This CDR3 region has 14 residues. V lost 9 bases to trimming and J lost 1 base, with 15 bases between them. The germline V gene has CDR1 SNHLY and CDR2 FYNNEI. The CDR3 nucleotides are TGTGCCAGTGTCAGGGGCCCAGGGAACACTGAAGCTTTCTTT. This sequence encodes CASVRGPGNTEAFF.

Remarks on this clone: Other nucleotide sequences in the sample specify the same CDR3. CDR3 amino acids: CASSPPPGNTEAFF. The CDR3 bases are TGTGCCAGCTCACCTCCCCCGGGGAACACTGAAGCTTTCTTT. The chain uses TRBV18 and TRBJ1-1, with unresolved D. From germline, CDR1 is KGHSH and CDR2 LQKENI. This CDR3 spans 14 amino acids. V dropped 3 bases and J dropped 1 base, with 9 bases sitting between them. The full variable domain, its missing parts supplied by reference TRBV18 and TRBJ1-1, is NAGVMQNPRHLVRRRGQEARLRCSPMKGHSHVYWYRQLPEEGLKFMVYLQKENIIDESGMPKERFSAEFPKEGPSILRIQQVVRGDSAAYFCASSPPPGNTEAFFGQGTRLTVV.

The genes are TRBV11-1 and TRBJ1-1; no firm D call. Germline values: CDR1 SGHAT, CDR2 FQDESV (reference sequence). This CDR3 has 13 residues. V was cut by 2 bases and J by 3 bases, with 7 bases left in between. CDR3 bases: TGTGCCAGCAGCTTATCCGTCTACACTGAAGCTTTCTTT. It codes for CASSLSVYTEAFF.

This CDR3 is CASSPGGGHGYTF. In nucleotides, the CDR3 is TGTGCCAGCAGCCCGGGGGGCGGCCATGGCTACACCTTC. This chain connects TRBV7-8 to TRBJ1-2; TRBD1 is a possible D gene (6 bases). CDR3 length: 13 amino acids. Germline values: CDR1 SGHVS, CDR2 FQNEAQ. Trimming pared 5 bases from V and 6 bases from J, leaving 13 bases between.

The gene calls are TRBV19 and TRBJ2-7; 8 nucleotides line up with TRBD2. With V trimmed by 3 bases and J by 0 bases, 4 bases remained unmatched. Germline CDR1 reads LNHDA; CDR2 reads SQIVND (reference sequence). CDR3 length: 15 residues. Here the CDR3 reads CASSMASGSSYEQYF. The DNA of the CDR3 is TGTGCCAGTAGTATGGCCAGCGGGAGCTCCTACGAGCAGTACTTC.

The chain couples TRBV5-1 to TRBJ2-1, with 8 bases identical to TRBD2. CDR1 is SGHRS, CDR2 YFSETQ, per germline. There are 16 residues in the CDR3. Unmatched junction bases numbered 16, after V lost 5 bases and J lost 9 bases. The CDR3: CASSFQPGTSSREQFF. The CDR3 region has the DNA TGCGCCAGCAGTTTCCAACCCGGGACTAGTTCTCGTGAGCAGTTCTTC.

The chain combines TRBV6-5 with TRBJ1-3; D not resolved. The CDR3 extends over 13 amino acids. The germline V gene encodes CDR1 MNHEY and CDR2 SVGAGI. V was trimmed by 6 bases and J by 0 bases, leaving 6 bases between them. As DNA, the CDR3 is TGTGCCAGCAGGGAGGACTCTGGAAACACCATATATTTT. It specifies CASREDSGNTIYF.

In its sample, this clone was seen a few times. The gene calls are TRBV7-2 and TRBJ1-2, with TRBD1 as a possible D gene (6 bases). Between the trimmed V and J ends, which lost 1 base and 4 bases, there was a span of 13 bases. The CDR3 spans 15 residues. CDR1 and CDR2 from the germline V gene are SGHTA and FQGNSA. CDR3 amino acids: CASSLDRQDFYGYTF. CDR3 DNA sequence: TGTGCCAGCAGCTTAGACAGACAGGACTTCTATGGCTACACCTTC. Using reference TRBV7-2 and TRBJ1-2 for the parts outside the CDR3, the full variable domain is GAGVSQSPSNKVTEKGKDVELRCDPISGHTALYWYRQSLGQGLEFLIYFQGNSAPDKSGLPSDRFSAERTGGSVSTLTIQRTQQEDSAVYLCASSLDRQDFYGYTFGSGTRLTVV.

This chain joins TRBV11-2 and TRBJ2-1, with D possibly matching TRBD1 (6 bases). In germline, CDR1 is SGHAT, CDR2 FQNNGV. This CDR3 contains 12 residues. V lost 5 bases and J 7 bases, leaving 9 bases between the germline ends. The DNA of the CDR3 is TGTGCCAGCAGCCTCCAGGGGAATGAGCAGTTCTTC. Its translation: CASSLQGNEQFF. Looking up the rest from reference TRBV11-2 and TRBJ2-1 gives the full variable domain: EAGVAQSPRYKIIEKRQSVAFWCNPISGHATLYWYQQILGQGPKLLIQFQNNGVVDDSQLPKDRFSAERLKGVDSTLKIQPAKLEDSAVYLCASSLQGNEQFFGPGTRLTVL.